This T cell receptor beta chain emerged from a study of cytomegalovirus exposure and HLA in healthy donors. Germline CDR1 LNHDA, CDR2 SQIVND (reference sequence). The CDR3 is made up of 17 amino acids. V lost 7 bases and J lost 1, with 17 bases in between. The PCR was carried out with 60 Vbeta primers and 13 Jbeta primers. Sequencing used immunoSEQ multiplex PCR; TCRdb keeps in-frame clones, though not all of them. The clone table shows 150,000 to 200,000 clones, with the ten largest holding about 0.81%. Sequences were obtained from PBMCs. This TCR was recovered from a young woman in good health and CMV-seropositive. The chain has TRBV19 and TRBJ2-6; TRBD1 might be the D (6 bases). CDR3 bases: TGTGCCAGTACCTTACAGGGTGGATTGTCTGGGGCCAACGTCCTGACTTTC. Translation gives CASTLQGGLSGANVLTF.